This entry concerns a single T cell receptor beta chain. Its binding antigen is unknown. The record has no base qualities; no much larger clone is one base away. The data belong to a study of shared clonotypes between healthy human individuals (dated by TCRdb to 2018 to 2021). Broadly, across the study: The cohort comprised two women and a few men aged 18 to 49 years. For each donor, CD4 naive and CD4 memory were each given three plates, CD8 naive was given two plates, and CD8 memory was given one plate. To estimate repertoire size and how much clonotypes are shared between individuals, the study performed deep sequencing of blood TCR repertoires from roughly five healthy adults. Libraries were prepared and TCR repertoires were sequenced by different laboratories using diverse techniques, in order to increase sequencing depth and limit assay-specific biases. Between about 0.85 and 8.9 billion PBMCs per donor were obtained by leukapheresis.

TCR CDR3 regions were amplified from genomic DNA by multiplex PCR using the deep immunoSEQ assay. Extracted genomic DNA from each cell subset was distributed evenly across all wells of several immunoSEQ 96-well plates, and each plate was treated as a replicate. For sorted subsets, about 200 ng genomic DNA, equal to 30,000 to 35,000 T cell genomes, was loaded into each replicate PCR. Purified libraries were measured with a Qubit 3.0 fluorometer, size-checked on a Bioanalyzer 2100, and measured again with the KAPA Library Quantification kit. A separate single-read 150-cycle Illumina NextSeq 550 flow cell was used to sequence each immunoSEQ 96-well plate. As for the authors' bioinformatics: Because the immunoSEQ output held only junctional sequences and lacked quality scores, the filtering could not match the filtering applied to full-length reads. Sequences were annotated with PyIR, a Python wrapper for IgBLAST v1.9, and V/J genes and CDR3 were assigned using IMGT germline references. Reads with weak V/J assignments (E-value above 1e-6), missing CDR3, stop codons, out-of-frame junctions, or ambiguous translated residues were removed. V3J clonotypes were defined by identical inferred V gene, J gene, and CDR3 amino acid sequence. To compute the percentage overlap between repertoires, the number of shared unique clonotypes was divided by the size of the smaller repertoire. Repertoire richness was assessed with RTK rarefaction, the Chao1 estimator, and Recon v2.1 estimates of unobserved clonotypes. For all TCRbeta clonotypes obtained by the gDNA method from a handful of donors, generation probabilities were computed with OLGA. TCRdb mirrors the immuneACCESS table, restricted to in-frame sequences. Some clones are absent from its copies; in checked studies, under half trace to an unresolved V gene, and the reason for the others is unknown. The D gene and trimming were derived from the DNA, and the V and J assignments and clone size from that table. The sample contains some 2,500,000 clones, around 93% of them found a single time. The ten biggest clones cover 0.37% of the sample.

Overall study outcomes, separate from this receptor: Because the study included only a small number of donors, the genetic and exposure-history diversity represented was limited. Pairwise subsampling led to the expectation that sequencing depth would affect the degree of clonotype sharing among donors. Incomplete sequencing was indicated by rarefaction of sorted-subset datasets, despite the large sequencing depth. Sharing across a handful of donors was observed for approximately 4.6% of naive CD4, 3% to 4% of naive CD8, over 2% of memory CD4, and about 0.39% of memory CD8 clonotypes. Naive subsets generally had larger estimated clonotype richness than memory subsets did. Clonotypes shared by all four sorted-subset donors showed higher generation probabilities than non-shared clonotypes. Sampling was limited to blood, and TCR repertoires in tissue likely differ from TCR repertoires in blood.

The cysteine opens and the phenylalanine closes a CDR3 of 14 amino acids. The only DNA kept is the CDR3, 42 bases in frame from the first base. V loses 4 bases of germline sequence and J loses 8 bases, and the interval between the two ends is 17 bases. Reading the germline V gene (reference sequence) gives CDR1 SEHNR and CDR2 FQNEAQ. Donors were healthy HIV-negative adults with no recently reported acute infections or vaccinations. Every donor was a Caucasian adult residing in Nashville, Tennessee, USA. CD4+ T cells were enriched through magnetic negative selection, after which naive cells were positively selected on CD45RA and the remaining negative fraction served as the memory subset. Blood was obtained by leukapheresis, after which PBMCs were separated by Ficoll-Histopaque density gradient centrifugation and cryopreserved in liquid nitrogen vapor phase. Purity and quantity of every magnetically sorted T cell population were checked by analytical flow cytometry. Each sorted fraction had its genomic DNA isolated and then quantified by UV absorbance on a Nanodrop 2000c.

The sequence was obtained from a man younger than 35 in good health. Some clones in this sample may be carry-over from other donors' samples. The chain was built from TRBV7-9 and TRBJ1-1; a confident D gene designation cannot be given. Material for sequencing was naive CD4+ T cells from PBMCs. What the cell subset or site label conveys for this sample: CD45RA+ positively selected. The CDR3: CASSSDRQGLEAFF. The base sequence is TGTGCCAGCAGCTCCGACCGTCAAGGGTTGGAAGCTTTCTTT.